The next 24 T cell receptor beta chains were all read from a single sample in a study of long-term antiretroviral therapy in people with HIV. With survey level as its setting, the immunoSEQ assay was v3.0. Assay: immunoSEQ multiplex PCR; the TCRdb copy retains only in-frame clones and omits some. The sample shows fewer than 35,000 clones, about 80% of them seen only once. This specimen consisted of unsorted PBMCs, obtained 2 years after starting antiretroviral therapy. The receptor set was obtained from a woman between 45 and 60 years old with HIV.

The CDR3 sequence is CASWTDTQYF. DNA for the CDR3: TGTGCCAGCTGGACAGATACGCAGTATTTT. The chain combines TRBV27 with TRBJ2-3; no reliable D call. Between the trimmed V and J ends, which lost 8 bases and 3 bases, there was a span of 3 bases. This CDR3 has 10 residues. Per the germline V gene, CDR1 is MNHEY and CDR2 is SMNVEV (reference sequence).

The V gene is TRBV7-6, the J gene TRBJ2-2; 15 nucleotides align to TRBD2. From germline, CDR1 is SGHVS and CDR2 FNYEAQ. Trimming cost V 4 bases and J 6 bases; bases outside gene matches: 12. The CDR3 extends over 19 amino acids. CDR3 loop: CASSWTSGGASLPSGELFF. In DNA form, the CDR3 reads TGTGCCAGCAGCTGGACTAGCGGGGGGGCCTCTTTGCCGTCCGGGGAGCTGTTTTTT.

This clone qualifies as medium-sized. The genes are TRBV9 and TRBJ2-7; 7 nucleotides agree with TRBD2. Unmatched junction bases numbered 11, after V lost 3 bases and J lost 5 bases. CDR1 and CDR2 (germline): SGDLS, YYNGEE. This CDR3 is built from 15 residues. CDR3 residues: CASSGGGHPGDEQYF. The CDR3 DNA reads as TGTGCCAGCAGCGGGGGAGGGCATCCTGGGGACGAGCAGTACTTC.

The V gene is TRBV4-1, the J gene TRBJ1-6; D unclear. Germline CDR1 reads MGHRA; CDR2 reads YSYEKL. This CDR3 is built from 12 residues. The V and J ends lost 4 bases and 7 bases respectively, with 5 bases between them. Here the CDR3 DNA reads TGCGCCAGCAGCCCGGGGAATTCACCCCTCCACTTT. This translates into CASSPGNSPLHF.

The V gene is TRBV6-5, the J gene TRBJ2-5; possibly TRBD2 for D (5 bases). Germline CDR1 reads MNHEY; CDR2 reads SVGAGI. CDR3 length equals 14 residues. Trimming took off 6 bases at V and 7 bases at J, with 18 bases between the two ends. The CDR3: CASSPAGGFGTQYF. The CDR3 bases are TGTGCCAGCAGCCCCGCGGGCGGCTTCGGGACCCAGTACTTC.

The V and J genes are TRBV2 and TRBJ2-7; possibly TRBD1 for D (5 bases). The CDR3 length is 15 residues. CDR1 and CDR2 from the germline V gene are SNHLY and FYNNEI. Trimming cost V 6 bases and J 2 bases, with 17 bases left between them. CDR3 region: CASSTLLLGAYEQYF. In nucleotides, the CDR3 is TGTGCCAGCAGCACCCTGTTATTAGGGGCCTACGAGCAGTACTTC.

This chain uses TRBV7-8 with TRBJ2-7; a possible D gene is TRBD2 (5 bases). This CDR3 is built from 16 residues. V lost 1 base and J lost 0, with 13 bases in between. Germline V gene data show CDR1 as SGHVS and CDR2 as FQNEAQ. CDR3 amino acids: CASSLEGGLSSYEQYF. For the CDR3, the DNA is TGTGCCAGCAGCTTAGAGGGTGGACTGAGCTCCTACGAGCAGTACTTC. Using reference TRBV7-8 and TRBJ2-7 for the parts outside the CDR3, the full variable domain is GAGVSQSPRYKVAKRGQDVALRCDPISGHVSLFWYQQALGQGPEFLTYFQNEAQLDKSGLPSDRFFAERPEGSVSTLKIQRTQQEDSAVYLCASSLEGGLSSYEQYFGPGTRLTVT.

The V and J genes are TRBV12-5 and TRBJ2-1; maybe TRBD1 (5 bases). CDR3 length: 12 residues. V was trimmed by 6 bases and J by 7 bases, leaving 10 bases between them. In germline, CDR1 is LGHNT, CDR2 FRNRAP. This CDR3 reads CASGAQGNEQFF. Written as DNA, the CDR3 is TGTGCTAGTGGCGCCCAGGGAAATGAGCAGTTCTTC.

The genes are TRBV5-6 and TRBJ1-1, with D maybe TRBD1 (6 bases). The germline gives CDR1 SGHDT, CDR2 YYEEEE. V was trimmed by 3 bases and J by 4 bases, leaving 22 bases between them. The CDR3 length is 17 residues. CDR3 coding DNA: TGTGCCAGCAGCTCCTATATACAGGGACCGTGGGGCACTGAAGCTTTCTTT. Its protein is CASSSYIQGPWGTEAFF. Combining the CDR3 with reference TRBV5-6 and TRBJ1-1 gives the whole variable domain DAGVTQSPTHLIKTRGQQVTLRCSPKSGHDTVSWYQQALGQGPQFIFQYYEEEERQRGNFPDRFSGHQFPNYSSELNVNALLLGDSALYLCASSSYIQGPWGTEAFFGQGTRLTVV.

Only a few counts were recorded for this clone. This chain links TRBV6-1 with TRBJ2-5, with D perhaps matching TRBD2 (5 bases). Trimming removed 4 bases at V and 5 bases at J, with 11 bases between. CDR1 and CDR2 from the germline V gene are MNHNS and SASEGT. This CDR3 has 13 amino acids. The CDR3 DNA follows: TGTGCCAGCAGTGTAAACTCGGGGGAGACCCAGTACTTC. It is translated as CASSVNSGETQYF.

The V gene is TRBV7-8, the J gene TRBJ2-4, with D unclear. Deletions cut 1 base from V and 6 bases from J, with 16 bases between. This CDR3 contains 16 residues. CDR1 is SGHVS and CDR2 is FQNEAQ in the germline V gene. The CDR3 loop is CASSLDRSRPLNIQYF. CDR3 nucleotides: TGTGCCAGCAGCTTAGATCGGTCTAGGCCCCTAAACATTCAGTACTTC.

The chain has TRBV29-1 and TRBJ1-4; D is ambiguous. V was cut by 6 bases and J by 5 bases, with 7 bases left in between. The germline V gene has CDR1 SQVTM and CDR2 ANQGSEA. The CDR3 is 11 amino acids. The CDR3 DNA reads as TGCAGCGTAAATTTGAATGAAAAACTGTTTTTT. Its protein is CSVNLNEKLFF.

The CDR3 protein is CASTRKGGVNEKLFF. CDR3 sequence (DNA): TGTGCCAGCACCCGAAAGGGGGGAGTAAATGAAAAACTGTTTTTT. The chain recombines TRBV6-1 with TRBJ1-4, with D possibly TRBD1 on 6 matching bases. V was pared by 7 bases and J by 5 bases, with 17 bases between. Germline-derived CDR1 and CDR2 are MNHNS and SASEGT. The CDR3 spans 15 residues.

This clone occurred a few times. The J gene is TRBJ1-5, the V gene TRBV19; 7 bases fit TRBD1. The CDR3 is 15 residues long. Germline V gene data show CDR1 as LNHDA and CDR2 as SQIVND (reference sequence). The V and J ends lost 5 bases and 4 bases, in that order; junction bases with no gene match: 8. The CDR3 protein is CASSSGQAPNQPQHF. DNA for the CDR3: TGTGCCAGTAGTTCCGGACAGGCTCCTAATCAGCCCCAGCATTTT.

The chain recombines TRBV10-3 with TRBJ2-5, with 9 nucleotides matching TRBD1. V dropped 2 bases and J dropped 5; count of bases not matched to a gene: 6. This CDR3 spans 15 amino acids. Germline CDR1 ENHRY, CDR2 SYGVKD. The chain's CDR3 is CAISEGRTGEETQYF. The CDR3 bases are TGTGCCATCAGTGAGGGACGGACAGGGGAGGAGACCCAGTACTTC.

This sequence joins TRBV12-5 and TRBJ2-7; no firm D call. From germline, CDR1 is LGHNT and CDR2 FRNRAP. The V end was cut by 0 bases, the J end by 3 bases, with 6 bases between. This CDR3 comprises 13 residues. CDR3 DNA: TGTGCTAGTGGTTTGGTCCGAGGCTACGAGCAGTACTTC. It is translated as CASGLVRGYEQYF.

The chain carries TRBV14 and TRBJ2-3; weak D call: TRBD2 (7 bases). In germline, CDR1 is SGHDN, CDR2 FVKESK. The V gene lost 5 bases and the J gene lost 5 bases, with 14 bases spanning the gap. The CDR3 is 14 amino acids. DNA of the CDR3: TGTGCCAGCAGCAAGGGGGGGCTTGGAGATACGCAGTATTTT. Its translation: CASSKGGLGDTQYF.

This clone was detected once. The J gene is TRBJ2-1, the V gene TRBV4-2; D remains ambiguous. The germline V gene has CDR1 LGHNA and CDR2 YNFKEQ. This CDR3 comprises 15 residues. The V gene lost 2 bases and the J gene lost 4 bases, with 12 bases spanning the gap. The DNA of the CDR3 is TGTGCCAGCAGCCAAAAGCCTCGTTCTTACAATGAGCAGTTCTTC. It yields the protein CASSQKPRSYNEQFF.

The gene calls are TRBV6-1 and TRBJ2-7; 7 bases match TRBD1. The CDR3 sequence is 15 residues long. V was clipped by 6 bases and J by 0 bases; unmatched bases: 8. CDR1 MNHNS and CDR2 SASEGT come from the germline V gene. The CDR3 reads CASRAAGTASYEQYV. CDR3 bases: TGTGCCAGCAGAGCCGCCGGGACAGCCTCCTACGAGCAGTACGTC.

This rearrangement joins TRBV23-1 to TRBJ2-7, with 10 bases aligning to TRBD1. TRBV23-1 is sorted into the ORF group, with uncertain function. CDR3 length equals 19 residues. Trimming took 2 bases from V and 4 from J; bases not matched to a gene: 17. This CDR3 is CASSQEGGDRGPDAYEQYF. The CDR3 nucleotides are TGCGCCAGCAGTCAAGAGGGTGGGGACAGGGGCCCTGACGCGTACGAGCAGTACTTC.

The CDR3 sequence: CASSPNRGALYEQYF. The CDR3 nucleotides are TGTGCCAGCAGCCCAAATCGGGGGGCACTCTACGAGCAGTACTTC. This chain links TRBV11-2 with TRBJ2-7; weak D call: TRBD2 (7 bases). CDR1 is SGHAT, CDR2 FQNNGV, per germline. This CDR3 is 15 amino acids long. V lost 5 bases, J lost 3 bases, and 17 bases lay in between.

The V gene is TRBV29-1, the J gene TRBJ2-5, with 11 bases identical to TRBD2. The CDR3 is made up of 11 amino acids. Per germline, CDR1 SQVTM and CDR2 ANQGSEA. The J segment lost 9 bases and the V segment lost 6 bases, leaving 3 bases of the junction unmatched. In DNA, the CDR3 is TGCAGCGTATATAGCGGGGGGGCCCAGTACTTC. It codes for CSVYSGGAQYF. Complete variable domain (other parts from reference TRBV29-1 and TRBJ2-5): SAVISQKPSRDICQRGTSLTIQCQVDSQVTMMFWYRQQPGQSLTLIATANQGSEATYESGFVIDKFPISRPNLTFSTLTVSNMSPEDSSIYLCSVYSGGAQYFGPGTRLLVL.

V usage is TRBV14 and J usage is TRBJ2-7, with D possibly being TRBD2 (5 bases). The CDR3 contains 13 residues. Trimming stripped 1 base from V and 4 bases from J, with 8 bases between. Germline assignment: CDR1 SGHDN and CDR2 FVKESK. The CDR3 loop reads CASSQVRGYEQYV. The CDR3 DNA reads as TGTGCCAGCAGCCAAGTACGAGGGTACGAGCAGTACGTC.

CDR3: CASSHAFGADNSPLHF. The DNA of the CDR3 is TGTGCCAGCAGCCATGCCTTTGGGGCAGATAATTCACCCCTCCACTTT. The chain employs TRBV4-2 and TRBJ1-6; a weak D match, TRBD1 (5 bases). This CDR3 region has 16 residues. CDR1 and CDR2 from the germline V gene are LGHNA and YNFKEQ. V lost 3 bases to trimming and J lost 5 bases, with 14 bases between them.